This record looks at one T cell receptor (beta chain) sequence and its context. Its recognized antigen is unknown. The sample holds no much larger clone one base away, and base qualities are not on file. This record belongs to a study of blood T cell repertoires in COVID-19 (dated by TCRdb to about 2020). For context, the study as a whole: Samples covering the acute and convalescent phases of COVID-19 were provided by collaborators in the United States, Italy and Spain. A freely available public database, intended as a resource for researchers studying the immune response to SARS-CoV-2, is where the repertoires were released. Subjects who had been exposed to COVID-19, were actively infected with it, or had recovered from it provided the deeply sampled blood TCRbeta repertoires that made up the dataset. HLA class I and class II types, where available, came from metadata supplied by the sample provider rather than from assay-based typing. The samples were drawn from the first 160 participants of the ongoing ImmuneRACE study and from 950 to 1,500 subjects provided by 6 global collaborators. The material from the prospective study consisted of cDNA or gDNA derived from T cells, B-cell-depleted T cells, or PBMCs. The sample metadata nearly always contained a de-identified subject ID, COVID-19 status, age in years and sex.

Study-wide findings and limitations: Clinical and demographic metadata were provided uncurated, with the amount varying by source and participant.

TCRbeta CDR3 regions were amplified from genomic DNA by means of the immunoSEQ Assay, a bias-controlled multiplex PCR. Per the source publication's procedure: The number of nucleated cells in each sample was estimated from the amplification of reference gene primers within the assay. To quantify the absolute abundance of each unique TCRbeta CDR3 rearrangement, sequence reads were collapsed and filtered. Productive Simpson clonality was computed per sample as the square root of Simpson's diversity index over productive rearrangements. TCRdb obtained this table from immuneACCESS and retained in-frame rearrangements with V and J assigned. These tables miss some clones; where compared with another copy, unresolved V genes account for less than half of the shortfall, and the remainder is unexplained. D and trimming come from the DNA, and the V and J calls and clone size come from that table. The sample includes a few hundred thousand clones, with 92% observed a single time. Clones ranked in the top ten supply about 18% of the sample.

Participants in the prospective study were aged roughly 18 to 90 years, lived in 20 to 30 United States geographic areas, and enrolled through a virtual design. To assign participants to cohorts, the prospective study relied on clinical history that participants themselves reported in a screening survey and a study questionnaire. Recovered participants in ImmuneRACE Cohort 3 were defined as having two consecutive negative NP/OP PCR tests, clearance from a healthcare professional, or resolution of symptoms. In the prospective study, whole blood, serum and a nasopharyngeal or oropharyngeal swab were collected from each participant by mobile phlebotomists. Over a roughly 2-month period, participants in the prospective study had the option of providing additional blood draws and questionnaires. Before DNA extraction, blood samples from the prospective study were shipped at room temperature or frozen.

The TCR was taken from a woman in her twenties or thirties who had recovered from COVID-19. Sample: PBMCs or T cells enriched from blood (not recorded which).

In nucleotide form, the sequence is TGTGCCAGCAGCTTAGTGGGGGGACAGGGATATCAGCCCCAGCATTTT. Translated, this is CASSLVGGQGYQPQHF. The V and J genes are TRBV7-8 and TRBJ1-5; 9 of the junction bases match TRBD1. The CDR3 has 16 amino acids, counting the end cysteine and phenylalanine. Only CDR3 DNA remains: 48 bases, in frame from the first base. CDR1 and CDR2 were assigned from the germline V gene as SGHVS and FQNEAQ. Compared with germline, V lacks 1 base and J lacks 5 bases; bases without a gene match: 6.